The clone carrying this T cell receptor beta chain appeared once. This sample was taken from a study of blood T cell repertoires in COVID-19. On the study more broadly: From T cells, B-cell-depleted T cells, or PBMCs came the material, which was cDNA or gDNA.

Germline V lookup: CDR1 KGHDR, CDR2 SFDVKD. The CDR3 has 16 residues. The assay was immunoSEQ multiplex PCR, and TCRdb's table has in-frame clones only and misses some. The table lists roughly 260,000 clones, around 86% of them singletons, with around 9.1% in the top ten. The chain has TRBV24-1 and TRBJ2-3; possible D gene TRBD2, 6 bases. The specimen sequenced was peripheral blood. The clonotype comes from a man aged 35 to 55 who had recovered from COVID-19. The CDR3 loop reads CGPIKTLCGGTDTQYF. The CDR3 bases are TGTGGACCGATTAAGACCCTTTGCGGGGGCACAGATACGCAGTATTTT.